Below are 20 T cell receptor beta chains sequenced from a single sample in a study of T cell repertoires in cytomegalovirus infection. TCRdb used MiXCR to reprocess the reads, holding one entry per CDR3 protein. The sample holds 740,000 or so distinct CDR3 sequences, 35% to 40% seen once. Sequenced: PBMCs. The receptors derive from a human donor in good health (CMV status not recorded). Some clones in this sample may be carry-over from other donors' samples.

The V call is TRBV7-2, the J call TRBJ2-1, with D maybe TRBD2 (5 bases). Trimming removed 4 bases at V and 1 base at J, with 11 bases between. Per the germline V gene, CDR1 is SGHTA and CDR2 is FQGNSA. CDR3 length equals 15 residues. The CDR3 bases are TGTGCCAGCAGCTACGGTAGACTATCCTACAATGAGCAGTTCTTC. Translation gives CASSYGRLSYNEQFF.

V usage is TRBV4-1 and J usage is TRBJ2-1; D not resolved. Germline V gene lookup returns CDR1 MGHRA and CDR2 YSYEKL. CDR3 size: 13 residues. The ends were cut back, 1 base at V and 3 bases at J, with 4 bases in the middle. In DNA form, the CDR3 reads TGCGCCAGCAGCCAAGTGGGCTACAATGAGCAGTTCTTC. Translating it yields CASSQVGYNEQFF.

This clonotype has just a few counts. The CDR3, as DNA: TGTGCCAGCAGTTTATCTCCGACCCTATTCAATGAGCAGTTCTTC. Encoded protein: CASSLSPTLFNEQFF. The J gene is TRBJ2-1, the V gene TRBV12-3 or TRBV12-4; D is uncertain. This CDR3 comprises 15 residues. Trimming took 2 bases from V and 6 from J, leaving 14 bases between them.

This rearrangement joins TRBV29-1 to TRBJ2-5; 7 bases are shared with TRBD1. CDR1 and CDR2 from the germline V gene are SQVTM and ANQGSEA. V shed 5 bases and J 5 bases; nucleotides not matched to a gene: 11. CDR3 size: 14 residues. Written as DNA, the CDR3 is TGCAGCGTTAGAGGAAGGACAGGTCGGGAGACCCAGTACTTC. Protein product: CSVRGRTGRETQYF.

The chain employs TRBV29-1 and TRBJ1-1; D not certain. The germline V gene encodes CDR1 SQVTM and CDR2 ANQGSEA. The CDR3 length is 12 residues. V dropped 5 bases and J dropped 1 base, with 8 bases sitting between them. CDR3 residues: CSVTLENTEAFF. The CDR3 DNA is TGCAGCGTTACTTTGGAGAACACTGAAGCTTTCTTT.

Note on this clonotype: It may be a read error: a sequence one base away is much more abundant. DNA for the CDR3: TGTTCCAGCAGTTTAGCGACAACAGGGGGCCCCATGAACACTGAAGCTTTCTTT. This translates into CSSSLATTGGPMNTEAFF. The chain is built from TRBV12-3 or TRBV12-4 and TRBJ1-1, with 9 bases matching TRBD1. CDR3 length: 18 amino acids.

The chain couples TRBV7-9 to TRBJ1-2; D is undetermined. The V gene lost 1 base and the J gene lost 8 bases, with 14 bases spanning the gap. There are 14 residues in the CDR3. Germline assignment: CDR1 SEHNR and CDR2 FQNEAQ (reference sequence). This CDR3 is CASSLDGTPGGYTF. In nucleotides, the CDR3 is TGTGCCAGCAGCTTAGACGGCACCCCCGGGGGCTACACCTTC.

This sequence joins TRBV5-6 and TRBJ2-5; no clear D gene. CDR3 length: 14 residues. Trimming pared 0 bases from V and 3 bases from J, leaving 9 bases between. Germline V gene data show CDR1 as SGHDT and CDR2 as YYEEEE. This CDR3 reads CASSLEVVKETQYF. CDR3 nucleotides: TGTGCCAGCAGCTTGGAAGTAGTCAAAGAGACCCAGTACTTC.

Details on this clonotype: A junction end diverges from the germline sequence, so it may reflect a read error. This chain joins TRBV4-1 and TRBJ1-5, with D unclear. The CDR3 extends over 17 amino acids. Germline CDR1 reads MGHRA; CDR2 reads YSYEKL. This CDR3 is CASSQDRLGTGDQPQHF. CDR3 DNA: TGTGCCAGCAGCCAAGATCGGTTGGGAACCGGGGATCAGCCCCAGCATTTT.

With respect to this clonotype: A junction boundary mismatches the germline segment, possibly from a read error. The V and J genes are TRBV6-5 and TRBJ2-1; 13 bases match TRBD2. CDR3 length: 15 residues. Germline CDR1 MNHEY, CDR2 SVGAGI. The CDR3 sequence is CASSELAGGPNVQFF. The CDR3 DNA reads as TGTGCCAGCAGTGAACTAGCGGGAGGGCCCAATGTGCAGTTCTTC.

The chain links TRBV28 to TRBJ2-7, with D possibly matching TRBD1 (6 bases). The CDR3 sequence is 13 residues long. V was shortened by 0 bases and J by 5 bases, with 8 bases between the two germline ends. Germline V gene lookup returns CDR1 MDHEN and CDR2 SYDVKM. CDR3 sequence: CASSLWTGHEQYF. The CDR3 region has the DNA TGTGCCAGCAGTTTATGGACAGGCCACGAGCAGTACTTC.

This clonotype has just a few counts. The genes are TRBV28 and TRBJ2-1; D is unresolved. V gave up 5 bases and J gave up 5 bases, with 13 bases separating them. This CDR3 comprises 14 residues. Germline values: CDR1 MDHEN, CDR2 SYDVKM. In nucleotides, the CDR3 is TGTGCCAGCAGTCTCGCCGGAAGCCACAATGAGCAGTTCTTC. Its protein product is CASSLAGSHNEQFF.

This rearrangement joins TRBV20-1 to TRBJ2-5; no reliable D call. V was cut by 1 base and J by 6 bases, with 12 bases left in between. The CDR3 sequence is 13 residues long. The germline gives CDR1 DFQATT, CDR2 SNEGSKA (reference sequence). CDR3 sequence (DNA): TGCAGTGCTAGAGCGTTTGCAGTACAGACCCAGTACTTC. The encoded protein is CSARAFAVQTQYF.

The chain employs TRBV5-1 and TRBJ2-1, with a tentative D call TRBD1 (6 bases). V was cut by 4 bases and J by 2 bases, with 13 bases left in between. CDR1 and CDR2 (germline): SGHRS, YFSETQ. The CDR3 loop spans 15 amino acids. For the CDR3, the DNA is TGCGCCAGCAGCCCCACAGGGAAGACCTACAATGAGCAGTTCTTC. Translation gives CASSPTGKTYNEQFF.

In regard to this clonotype: One junction end does not reproduce the germline sequence, and a read error may be involved. V is TRBV28 and J is TRBJ2-1; perhaps TRBD2 as D (6 bases). CDR1 MDHEN and CDR2 SYDVKM come from the germline V gene. The CDR3 sequence is 14 residues long. The CDR3 DNA reads as TGTGCCAGCATTTTATTCGGGAGTTTGAATGAGCAGTTCTTC. Protein sequence: CASILFGSLNEQFF.

This clonotype came up a few times. This chain links TRBV27 with TRBJ2-1; D call uncertain. There are 14 residues in the CDR3. V was shortened by 5 bases and J by 6 bases, with 14 bases between the two germline ends. The germline V gene has CDR1 MNHEY and CDR2 SMNVEV (reference sequence). CDR3 loop: CASSPNPESNEQFF. The DNA of the CDR3 is TGTGCCAGCAGTCCAAACCCCGAGAGCAATGAGCAGTTCTTC.

This clonotype was observed at least ten times. V gene TRBV7-9 combines with J gene TRBJ2-1; no firm D call. Germline V gene data show CDR1 as SEHNR and CDR2 as FQNEAQ (reference sequence). The length of the CDR3 is 13 residues. Trimming stripped 6 bases from V and 9 bases from J, with 15 bases between. CDR3 amino acids: CASSQRPLGEQFF. In DNA, the CDR3 is TGTGCCAGCAGTCAAAGGCCCTTAGGTGAGCAGTTCTTC.

This clonotype was counted ten times or more. The V and J genes are TRBV28 and TRBJ1-5; maybe TRBD1 (5 bases). Germline V lookup: CDR1 MDHEN, CDR2 SYDVKM. CDR3 size: 15 residues. Trimming shortened V by 7 bases and J by 2 bases, and 15 bases separated the two germline ends. CDR3 region: CASTFLGEGNQPQHF. In nucleotides, the CDR3 is TGTGCCAGCACCTTCCTAGGGGAAGGCAATCAGCCCCAGCATTTT.

This chain joins TRBV3-1 and TRBJ1-1; D gene uncertain. Germline CDR1 is LGHDT and CDR2 is YNNKEL (reference sequence). The V and J ends lost 3 bases and 11 bases respectively, with 10 bases between them. The CDR3 consists of 11 residues. The CDR3 DNA reads as TGTGCCAGCAGCCAGGGTTATTATGCTTTCTTT. It translates to CASSQGYYAFF.

This clonotype was counted between two and nine times. This chain connects TRBV2 to TRBJ2-7; D is ambiguous. The V gene lost 8 bases and the J gene lost 3 bases, with 23 bases spanning the gap. Germline lookup yields CDR1 SNHLY and CDR2 FYNNEI. The CDR3 runs to 16 residues. CDR3 region: CASHHVPSFHRYEQYF. DNA of the CDR3: TGTGCCAGCCACCACGTTCCAAGTTTTCACCGCTACGAGCAGTACTTC. Variable domain in full (rest from reference TRBV2 and TRBJ2-7): EPEVTQTPSHQVTQMGQEVILRCVPISNHLYFYWYRQILGQKVEFLVSFYNNEISEKSEIFDDQFSVERPDGSNFTLKIRSTKLEDSAMYFCASHHVPSFHRYEQYFGPGTRLTVT.